Presented here are 6 T cell receptor beta chains from one specimen sequenced in a study of blood T cells in healthy people across ages. Using a J-beta primer mix together with a sample-barcoded 5' primer, a second PCR was run for about 6 to 12 cycles. TCRdb passed the 5' RACE reads through MiXCR, listing each CDR3 protein once. Of some 1,800,000 distinct CDR3 sequences in the sample, more than 35% are singletons; the top ten hold 23%. Sequencing input: blood. The origin of the receptors is a human donor in good health.

V and J are TRBV15 and TRBJ2-1, with a weak D call TRBD2 (6 bases). With 2 bases removed from V and 4 bases from J, the gap between germline ends came to 18 bases. The CDR3 sequence is 17 residues long. Germline-derived CDR1 and CDR2 are LNHNV and YYDKDF (reference sequence). CDR3 DNA: TGTGCCACCAGCAGATCCGAGGGGACTCTACTTTACAATGAGCAGTTCTTC. Translated: CATSRSEGTLLYNEQFF.

This clonotype was seen more than once but under ten times. This rearrangement joins TRBV29-1 to TRBJ1-2, with 9 bases matching TRBD1. The V gene end was trimmed by 2 bases and the J gene end by 7 bases; junction bases not matched to a gene: 11. The CDR3 spans 15 residues. Germline lookup yields CDR1 SQVTM and CDR2 ANQGSEA. CDR3 bases: TGCAGCGTTGAATTGGGACAGGGTCAACTAGGTGGCTACACCTTC. Amino acids: CSVELGQGQLGGYTF.

Of note for this clonotype: A read error is likely here: a far larger clone is one base away. The V gene is TRBV29-1, the J gene TRBJ2-1; D gene unclear. Germline V gene lookup returns CDR1 SQVTM and CDR2 ANQGSEA. The length of the CDR3 is 10 residues. The CDR3 bases are TGCAGCGTTGGCAGCAATAAGCAGTTCTTC. Translated, it gives CSVGSNKQFF.

The gene calls are TRBV20-1 and TRBJ2-5, with a possible D match to TRBD2 (6 bases). With the DNA end fitting TRBJ2-7 better, the J assignment may be wrong. The germline CDR1 and CDR2 sequences are DFQATT and SNEGSKA (reference sequence). The length of the CDR3 is 15 residues. The chain's CDR3 is CSARDLGGFTYEQYF. Written as DNA, the CDR3 is TGCAGTGCTAGAGACTTGGGGGGTTTTACCTACGAGCAGTACTTC.

Comment on this clonotype: Sequence at one end of the junction differs from germline and may be a read error. The rearrangement joins TRBV20-1 to TRBJ1-1; D uncertain. This CDR3 spans 15 amino acids. The germline V gene encodes CDR1 DFQATT and CDR2 SNEGSKA (reference sequence). Here the CDR3 DNA reads TGTAGTGGGGAAGGTTACCATCGTATGAACACTGAAGCTTTCTTT. It is translated as CSGEGYHRMNTEAFF.

On this clonotype itself: An end of the junction differs from the germline gene, which may be a read error. V gene TRBV29-1 combines with J gene TRBJ2-6; tentatively, D is TRBD2 (5 bases). Germline V gene lookup returns CDR1 SQVTM and CDR2 ANQGSEA. The CDR3 spans 13 residues. The CDR3, as DNA: TGCAGCGTTGCGGGGTCTGGGACCAACGTCCTGACTTTC. It yields the protein CSVAGSGTNVLTF.